These T cell receptor beta chains were read from a single sample in a study of response to subunit inactivated influenza vaccine. TCRdb fed the RT-PCR reads into MiXCR, producing one record per CDR3 protein. Of about 530,000 distinct CDR3 sequences listed, about 10% are singletons. Sequenced material: PBMCs from blood, taken on the day of vaccination. The source of these receptors is a man between 50 and 59 years old who received an inactivated influenza vaccine. The CDR3 runs from the conserved cysteine through the conserved F or W. A D gene is named only where the DNA matches it firmly. Only some rows state a clone size, as once, few, many or a class for expanded clones.

size	D	V	J	DNA	CDR3
many	TRBD2	TRBV6-2/TRBV6-3	TRBJ2-3	TGTGCCAGCAGTTGGCAACTAGCGGGGGCCGGAGATACGCAGTATTTT	CASSWQLAGAGDTQYF
-	-	TRBV4-3	TRBJ2-5	TGCGCCAGCAGCCAACGCCTAGGGGTACAAGAGACCCAGTACTTC	CASSQRLGVQETQYF
few	-	TRBV27	TRBJ1-1	TGTGCCAGCAGTTTAAGGGCAGGGGCGTCTCATTTCCTCATGAACACTGAAGCTTTCTTT	CASSLRAGASHFLMNTEAFF
few	TRBD1	TRBV3-1	TRBJ2-5	TGTGCCAGCAGCCGTCAGGGGGCGCGGGAGACCCAGTACTTC	CASSRQGARETQYF
-	-	TRBV9	TRBJ2-2	TGTGCCAGCAGCGTAGAGGGCAGGCGAACCGGGGAGCTGTTTTTT	CASSVEGRRTGELFF
few	TRBD2	TRBV24-1	TRBJ2-1	TGTGCCACCAGTGATGGTAGCGGGAGGGCCTTCAATGAGCAGTTCTTC	CATSDGSGRAFNEQFF
many	-	TRBV7-8	TRBJ2-3	TGTGCCAGCAGCTTAGGGGGCGAATCAGATACGCAGTATTTT	CASSLGGESDTQYF
few	-	TRBV5-6	TRBJ2-1	TGTGCCAGCAGCTGGGGGACGTCTGCCTACAATGAGCAGTTCTTC	CASSWGTSAYNEQFF
-	-	TRBV15	TRBJ2-3	TGTGCCACCAGCAGAGATGCGGTGCGGGTCAGCACAGATACGCAGTATTTT	CATSRDAVRVSTDTQYF
few	TRBD1	TRBV6-5	TRBJ2-2	TGTGCCAGCAGTTTTTTTCCGGGACAGCGCACCGGGGAGCTGTTTTTT	CASSFFPGQRTGELFF
many	TRBD2	TRBV20-1	TRBJ2-5	TGCAGTGCTACCGACCCTATAGCGGGAAGATTCCAAGAGACCCAGTACTTC	CSATDPIAGRFQETQYF
few	TRBD2	TRBV27	TRBJ2-2	TGTGCCAGCAGTTCGACTAGCGGGAGGGTTTTTCGAGACACCGGGGAGCTGTTTTTT	CASSSTSGRVFRDTGELFF
-	-	TRBV3-1	TRBJ2-3	TGTGCCAGCAGCCAAGACAGTATCACAGATACGCAGTATTTT	CASSQDSITDTQYF
few	-	TRBV12-3/TRBV12-4	TRBJ2-5	TGTGCCAGCACCCGACGGGCAGGAGGGGGCGAGACCCAGTACTTC	CASTRRAGGGETQYF
-	TRBD2	TRBV12-3/TRBV12-4	TRBJ2-3	TGTGCCAGCAGCCGGGGGACTAGCGGGGCCACAGATACGCAGTATTTT	CASSRGTSGATDTQYF
few	-	TRBV18	TRBJ2-3	TGTGCCAGCTCACCAAATAAAGCAGATACGCAGTATTTT	CASSPNKADTQYF
few	-	TRBV3-1	TRBJ1-5	TGTGCCAGCAGCCAAGATCCGAGCAATCAGCCCCAGCATTTT	CASSQDPSNQPQHF
many	-	TRBV2	TRBJ2-5	TGTGCCAGCAGTGATTGGGACACGGAGACCCAGTACTTC	CASSDWDTETQYF
few	-	TRBV27	TRBJ2-7	TGTGCCAGCAGTTTATCCAGGGCGAACGAGCAGTACTTC	CASSLSRANEQYF
-	TRBD1	TRBV5-1	TRBJ2-6	TGCGCCAGAAGCTTACAGGGGACCCCTGGGGGGGCCAACGTCCTGACTTTC	CARSLQGTPGGANVLTF
-	-	TRBV27	TRBJ2-5	TGTGCCAGCAGTTTGTGGGGGGGCTGGGAGACCCAGTACTTC	CASSLWGGWETQYF
few	-	TRBV5-1	TRBJ1-5	TGCGCCAGCAGCTTGCAGGGTAAGAGCAATCAGCCCCAGCATTTT	CASSLQGKSNQPQHF
-	-	TRBV5-1	TRBJ2-1	TGCGCCAGCAGCTGGAGGCCCGGCCTCTCTTTGGATGAGCAGTTCTTC	CASSWRPGLSLDEQFF
-	-	TRBV12-3/TRBV12-4	TRBJ1-3	TGTGCCAGCAGTTTAGGGCAGCCCGGAGGTGGAAACACCATATATTTT	CASSLGQPGGGNTIYF
few	-	TRBV7-9	TRBJ2-1	TGTGCCAGCAGCCGGGATCGGGCGGGGGAGCAGTTCTTC	CASSRDRAGEQFF
few	-	TRBV7-2	TRBJ2-5	TGTGCCAGCAGCCGCGAGGGTCAACAAGAGACCCAGTACTTC	CASSREGQQETQYF
few	-	TRBV11-2	TRBJ2-7	TGTGCCAGCACACGCGGCAACTCCTACGAGCAGTACTTC	CASTRGNSYEQYF
-	-	TRBV7-9	TRBJ1-5	TGTGCCAGCAGCTTAGGGGTCGGCGGGGGGCATCAGCCCCAGCATTTT	CASSLGVGGGHQPQHF
-	-	TRBV6-2/TRBV6-3	TRBJ1-5	TGTGCCAGCAGTTACTCGCGGATAAGGGGAAGCAATCAGCCCCAGCATTTT	CASSYSRIRGSNQPQHF
many	TRBD1	TRBV12-3/TRBV12-4	TRBJ1-3	TGTGCCAGCAGTTGGGACAGTTCTGGAAACACCATATATTTT	CASSWDSSGNTIYF
-	TRBD1	TRBV12-3/TRBV12-4	TRBJ1-4	TGTGCCAGCAGTCGCCGACAGGGAGGGACTCTGTTTTTT	CASSRRQGGTLFF
few	-	TRBV20-1	TRBJ2-7	TGCAGTGCTAGCGACAGGCCCTCCTCGGCCGAGCAGTACTTC	CSASDRPSSAEQYF
-	-	TRBV4-3	TRBJ1-2	TGCGCCAGCAGCCAAGATCTTTTGCGGGGGAAACCTTATGGCTACACCTTC	CASSQDLLRGKPYGYTF
-	TRBD1	TRBV5-1	TRBJ2-5	TGCGCCAGCAGCCTACAGGGGATACAGGGAGAGACCCAGTACTTC	CASSLQGIQGETQYF
few	-	TRBV6-6	TRBJ2-7	TGTGCCAGCGAAGGACCTTCGTACGAGCAGTACTTC	CASEGPSYEQYF
many	-	TRBV27	TRBJ1-2	TGTGCCAGCAGCAAACCGACAGGCCCTGCCACCTTC	CASSKPTGPATF
-	-	TRBV3-1	TRBJ1-1	TGTGCCAGCAAGGGCATGAACACTGAAGCTTTCTTT	CASKGMNTEAFF
-	TRBD2	TRBV28	TRBJ2-7	TGTGCCAGCGAGCGGACTAGCGGAGGCTACGAGCAGTACTTC	CASERTSGGYEQYF
few	-	TRBV10-3	TRBJ2-3	TGTGCCATCAGTGTCAGGGTGGGTGACGGTACGCAGTATTTT	CAISVRVGDGTQYF
-	-	TRBV9	TRBJ1-2	TGTGCCAGCAGCCCCTCACCCCGGCTTAACTATGGCTACACCTTC	CASSPSPRLNYGYTF